This TCR beta chain comes out of a study of CD8+ T cells in alopecia areata. In the study overall: In an open-label trial, patients got 5 to 10 mg tofacitinib twice daily. Study-wide findings and caveats: In scalp, tofacitinib significantly decreased clonality and expanded CD8+ clones among the top 100. Having one nonresponder leaves uncertain how baseline CD8+ expansion relates to response. Sequencing of scalp samples also includes resident alphabeta T cells from normal skin.

Treatment given: oral pan-JAK inhibitor, 5-10 mg twice daily. cDNA serving as the sequencing template came from extracted, reverse transcribed RNA. TCRdb keeps only in-frame clones here, not all; method: immunoSEQ multiplex PCR. Of about 90,000 clones in the sample, around 47% were seen once. Germline V CDR1 and CDR2: SGHDT, YYEEEE. CDR3 length: 18 amino acids. The ends lost 2 bases at V and 5 bases at J; junction bases unmatched: 15. Comments on this clone: The antigen is unknown.

The V and J genes are TRBV5-6 and TRBJ2-5, with 10 positions matching TRBD2. This sequence was found in a human donor with alopecia areata. The sequencing here drew on CD8+ T cells sorted from blood, taken at week 24, from a patient treated with tofacitinib. CDR3 in amino acids: CASSLTGEGLAGAETQYF. The CDR3 nucleotides read TGTGCCAGCAGCTTAACGGGGGAGGGCCTAGCGGGAGCGGAGACCCAGTACTTC. The variable domain in full, completed from reference TRBV5-6 and TRBJ2-5, reads DAGVTQSPTHLIKTRGQQVTLRCSPKSGHDTVSWYQQALGQGPQFIFQYYEEEERQRGNFPDRFSGHQFPNYSSELNVNALLLGDSALYLCASSLTGEGLAGAETQYFGPGTRLLVL.